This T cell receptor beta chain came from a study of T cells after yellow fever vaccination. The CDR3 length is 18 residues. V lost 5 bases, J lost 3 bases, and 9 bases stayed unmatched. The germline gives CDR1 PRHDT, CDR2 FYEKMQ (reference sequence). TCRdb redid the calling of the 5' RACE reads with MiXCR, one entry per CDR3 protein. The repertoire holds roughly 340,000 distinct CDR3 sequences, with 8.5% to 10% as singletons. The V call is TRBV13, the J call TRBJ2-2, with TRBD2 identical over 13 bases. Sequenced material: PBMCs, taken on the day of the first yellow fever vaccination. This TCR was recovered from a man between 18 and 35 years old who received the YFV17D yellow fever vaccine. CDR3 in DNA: TGTGCCAGCAGCCCTCGGACTAGCGGGGGATTTGACACCGGGGAGCTGTTTTTT. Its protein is CASSPRTSGGFDTGELFF. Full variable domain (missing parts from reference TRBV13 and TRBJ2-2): AAGVIQSPRHLIKEKRETATLKCYPIPRHDTVYWYQQGPGQDPQFLISFYEKMQSDKGSIPDRFSAQQFSDYHSELNMSSLELGDSALYFCASSPRTSGGFDTGELFFGEGSRLTVL.